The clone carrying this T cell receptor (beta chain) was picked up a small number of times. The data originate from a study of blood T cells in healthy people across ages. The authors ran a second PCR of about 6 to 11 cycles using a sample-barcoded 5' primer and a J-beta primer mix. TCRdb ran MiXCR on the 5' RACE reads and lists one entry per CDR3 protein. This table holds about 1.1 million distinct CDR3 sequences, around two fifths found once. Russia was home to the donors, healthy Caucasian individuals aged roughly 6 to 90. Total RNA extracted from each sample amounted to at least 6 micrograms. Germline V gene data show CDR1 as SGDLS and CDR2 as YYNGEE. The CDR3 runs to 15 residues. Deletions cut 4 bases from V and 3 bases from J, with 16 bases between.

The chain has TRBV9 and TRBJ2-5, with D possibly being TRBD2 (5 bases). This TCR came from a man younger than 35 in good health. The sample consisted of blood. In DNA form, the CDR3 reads TGTGCCAGCAGCCGTGAGGGAATGCGAGAAGAGACCCAGTACTTC. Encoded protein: CASSREGMREETQYF.